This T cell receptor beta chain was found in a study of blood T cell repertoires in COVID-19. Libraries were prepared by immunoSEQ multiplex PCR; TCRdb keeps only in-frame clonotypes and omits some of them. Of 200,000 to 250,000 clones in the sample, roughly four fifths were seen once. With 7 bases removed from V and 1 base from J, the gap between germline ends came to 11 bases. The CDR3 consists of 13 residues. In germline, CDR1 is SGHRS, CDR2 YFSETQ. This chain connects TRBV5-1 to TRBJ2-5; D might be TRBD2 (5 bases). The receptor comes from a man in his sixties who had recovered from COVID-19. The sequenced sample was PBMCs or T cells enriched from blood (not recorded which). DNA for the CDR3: TGCGCCAGCTGTCCGGACTTCCAAGAGACCCAGTACTTC. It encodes CASCPDFQETQYF.